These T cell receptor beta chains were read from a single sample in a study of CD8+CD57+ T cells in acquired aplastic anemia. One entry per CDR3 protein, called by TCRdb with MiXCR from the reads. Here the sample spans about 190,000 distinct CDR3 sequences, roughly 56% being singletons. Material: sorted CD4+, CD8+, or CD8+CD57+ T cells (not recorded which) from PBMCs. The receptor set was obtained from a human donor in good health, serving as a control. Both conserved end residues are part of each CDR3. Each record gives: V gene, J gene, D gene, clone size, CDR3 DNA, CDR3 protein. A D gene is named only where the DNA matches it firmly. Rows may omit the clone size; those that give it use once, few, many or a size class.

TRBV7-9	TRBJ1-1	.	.	TGTGCCAGCAGCGGCGCAGCGGGGAACACTGAAGCTTTCTTT	CASSGAAGNTEAFF
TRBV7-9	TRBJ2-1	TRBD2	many	TGTGCCAGCAGCTCGGGACTAGCGGGGATAGAGCAGTTCTTC	CASSSGLAGIEQFF
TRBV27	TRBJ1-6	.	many	TGTGCCAGCAGTTCGGGGTCCTATAATTCACCCCTCCACTTT	CASSSGSYNSPLHF
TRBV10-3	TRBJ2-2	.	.	TGTGCCATCAGTGGCGACAGGACCGGCGGGGAGCTGTTTTTT	CAISGDRTGGELFF
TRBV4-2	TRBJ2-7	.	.	TGTGCCAGCAGCCAAGATCCCGCGGGTAAATACGAGCAGTACTTC	CASSQDPAGKYEQYF
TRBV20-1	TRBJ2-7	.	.	TGCAGTGCTCCCGACCCAGTCGGGCCGGGGAACGAGCAGTACTTC	CSAPDPVGPGNEQYF
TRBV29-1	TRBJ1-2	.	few	TGCAGCGTTGCAGACAGGCACTATGGCTACACCTTC	CSVADRHYGYTF
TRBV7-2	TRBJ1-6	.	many	TGTGCCAGCAGCTTAGACAGTAATTCACCCCTCCACTTT	CASSLDSNSPLHF
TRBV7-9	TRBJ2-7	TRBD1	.	TGTGCCAGCAGCCTTGCGTCGACAGGGCACGAGCAGTACTTC	CASSLASTGHEQYF
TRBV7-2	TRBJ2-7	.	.	TGTGCCAGCAGCTTAGATCCGGCCAGCTCCTACGAGCAGTACTTC	CASSLDPASSYEQYF
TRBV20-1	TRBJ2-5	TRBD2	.	TGCAGTGCTAGAATTAGCGGGGGGGCAGAGACCCAGTACTTC	CSARISGGAETQYF
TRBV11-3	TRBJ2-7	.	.	TGTGCCAGCAGCTTAGGGCCCCAGGGGAAGTACGAGCAGTACTTC	CASSLGPQGKYEQYF
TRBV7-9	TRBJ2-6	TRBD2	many	TGTGCCAGCGGCTCCGGGGGGTCTGGGGCCAACGTCCTGACTTTC	CASGSGGSGANVLTF
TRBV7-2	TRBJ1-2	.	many	TGTGCCAGCAGCTTAGTAGGGCCGAGGAACTATGGCTACACCTTC	CASSLVGPRNYGYTF
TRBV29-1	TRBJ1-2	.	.	TGCAGCGTTGAACGGGGATCAATTGATGGCTACACCTTC	CSVERGSIDGYTF
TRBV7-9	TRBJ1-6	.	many	TGTGCCAGCAGCTTAGGGAGTTACAATTCACCCCTCCACTTT	CASSLGSYNSPLHF
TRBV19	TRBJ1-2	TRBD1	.	TGTGCCAGTAGCTGGACAGGGGGCCATTACGGCTACACCTTC	CASSWTGGHYGYTF
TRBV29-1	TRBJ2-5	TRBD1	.	TGCAGCTTAGACCGGGGACAGGGGGGAGAGACCCAGTACTTC	CSLDRGQGGETQYF
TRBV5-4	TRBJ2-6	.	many	TGTGCCAGCAGCCCAGTCACAGGTACTGGGGCCAACGTCCTGACTTTC	CASSPVTGTGANVLTF
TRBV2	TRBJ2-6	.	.	TGTGCCAGCAGTTCCCAGGGACTTCAGGGGCGCACCCCTGGGGCCAACGGCCTGACTTTC	CASSSQGLQGRTPGANGLTF
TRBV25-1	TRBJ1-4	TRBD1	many	TGTGCCAGCATCCCCGGGACAGGGGACTGGATGGATGAAAAACTGTTTTTT	CASIPGTGDWMDEKLFF
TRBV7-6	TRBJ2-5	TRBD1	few	TGTGCCAGCTCACCCAGGACAGGGGGCGCGCAAGAGACCCAGTACTTC	CASSPRTGGAQETQYF
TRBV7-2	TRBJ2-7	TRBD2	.	TGTGCCAGCAGCTTAGAGCGGGGGCGGACCTACGAGCAGTACTTC	CASSLERGRTYEQYF
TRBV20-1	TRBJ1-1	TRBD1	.	TGCAGTGCTAGAGATTCAACAGGGGGAGTGGGGACTGAAGCTTTCTTT	CSARDSTGGVGTEAFF
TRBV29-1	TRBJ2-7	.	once	TGCAGCGTTGAAACCGGGTTCTACGAGCAGTACTTC	CSVETGFYEQYF
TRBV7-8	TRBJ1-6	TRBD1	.	TGTGCCAGCAGACGGACAGGGGACTGCAATTCACCCCTCCACTTT	CASRRTGDCNSPLHF
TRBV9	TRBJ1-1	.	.	TGTGCCAGCAGCGAACCCTCGGGACCCCGGAAGGCTGAAGCTTTCTTT	CASSEPSGPRKAEAFF
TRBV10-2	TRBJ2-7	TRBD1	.	TGCGCCAGCAACGCCGGACAGGGGAACTCCTACGAGCAGTACTTC	CASNAGQGNSYEQYF
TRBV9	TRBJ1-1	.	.	TGTGCCAGCAGCGTATTCGCCGGCCCCTCGACTGAAGCTTTCTTT	CASSVFAGPSTEAFF
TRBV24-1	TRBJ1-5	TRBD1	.	TGTGCCACCAGTGATTTTGGGACAGGGTTCAATCAGCCCCAGCATTTT	CATSDFGTGFNQPQHF
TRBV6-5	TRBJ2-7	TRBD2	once	TGTGCCAGCAGTCCGGCTAGCGGGAGCTCCTACGAGCAGTACTTC	CASSPASGSSYEQYF
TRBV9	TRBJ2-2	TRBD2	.	TGTGCCAGCAGCGGGTTAAGCGGGGGCACCGGGGAGCTGTTTTTT	CASSGLSGGTGELFF
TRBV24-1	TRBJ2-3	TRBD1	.	TGTGCCACCAGTGATCCACAGGGGGCAGCAGATACGCAGTATTTT	CATSDPQGAADTQYF
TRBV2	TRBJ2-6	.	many	TGTGCCAGCTCGAAAGCTGGGGCCAACGTCCTGACTTTC	CASSKAGANVLTF
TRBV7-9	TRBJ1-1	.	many	TGTGCCAGCAGCCTAATGACCCAGGGGACTGAAGCTTTCTTT	CASSLMTQGTEAFF
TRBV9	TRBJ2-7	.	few	TGTGCCAGCAGCCAGGACAGTTCCTACGAGCAGTACTTC	CASSQDSSYEQYF
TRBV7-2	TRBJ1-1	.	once	TGTGCCAGCAGCTTAGTGTGGGAAGGCACTGAAGCTTCCTTC	CASSLVWEGTEASF
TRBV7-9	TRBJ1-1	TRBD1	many	TGTGCCAGCAGCATGAGACAGGGGATGAACACTGAAGCTTTCTTT	CASSMRQGMNTEAFF
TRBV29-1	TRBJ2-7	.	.	TGCAGCGTTGGACGGACTCTCGACGAGCAGTACTTC	CSVGRTLDEQYF
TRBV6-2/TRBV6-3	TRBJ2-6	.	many	TGTGCCAGCAGTCCGTACAGGCCCGGGGCCAACGTCCTGACTTTC	CASSPYRPGANVLTF
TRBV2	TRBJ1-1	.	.	TGTGCCAGCAGTCCCAGGACTGCGGTGAACACTGAAGCTTTCTTT	CASSPRTAVNTEAFF
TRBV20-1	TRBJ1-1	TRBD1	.	TGCAGTGCTGAGGACAGGATGAACACTGAAGCTTTCTTT	CSAEDRMNTEAFF
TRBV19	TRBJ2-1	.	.	TGTGCCAGTAGTCCCCGGACCGTGAGCTCCTACAATGAGCAGTTCTTC	CASSPRTVSSYNEQFF
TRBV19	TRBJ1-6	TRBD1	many	TGTGCCAGTAACTCGGGACAGGGGAATTCACCCCTCCACTTT	CASNSGQGNSPLHF
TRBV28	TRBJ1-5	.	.	TGTGCCAGCACCCACGGCCCTGGAACGGGGCGGGATCAGCCCCAGCATTTT	CASTHGPGTGRDQPQHF
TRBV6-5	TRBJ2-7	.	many	TGTGCCAGCAGTTACGTGCAGGGTAACTACGAGCAGTACTTC	CASSYVQGNYEQYF
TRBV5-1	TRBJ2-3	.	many	TGCGCCAGCAGCTTGGGAACCCACACCGTCACAGATACGCAGTATTTT	CASSLGTHTVTDTQYF
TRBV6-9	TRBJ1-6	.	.	TGTGCCAGCAGCGCCGGGGTCTCCTATAATTCACCCCTCCACTTT	CASSAGVSYNSPLHF
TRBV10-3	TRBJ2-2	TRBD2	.	TGTGCCATCAGTGGCCTCGGCGGGGGGCCGAACACCGGGGAGCTGTTTTTT	CAISGLGGGPNTGELFF
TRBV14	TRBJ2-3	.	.	TGTGCCAGCTCACCTAACCGGGGGGCCAGCACAGATACGCAGTATTTT	CASSPNRGASTDTQYF
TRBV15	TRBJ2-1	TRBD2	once	TGTGCCACCAGCAGATTCCTAGCGGGGGAGCAGTTCTTC	CATSRFLAGEQFF
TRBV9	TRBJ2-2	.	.	TGTGCCAGCAGCGGGACAGATAACACCGGGGAGCTGTTTTTT	CASSGTDNTGELFF
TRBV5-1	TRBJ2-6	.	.	TGCGCCAGCAGCTTAGCGGTCAGGTTGGACTCGAACACTGAAGCTTTC	CASSLAVRLDSNTEAF
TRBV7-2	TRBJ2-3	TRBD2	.	TGTGCCGGCAGCTTACTGGGCGGGGGGGCCCCCACAGATACGCAGTATTTT	CAGSLLGGGAPTDTQYF
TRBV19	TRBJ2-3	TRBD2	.	TGTGCCAGTAGTATCGGACTAGCGGGGGGCATCCTTAGCACAGATACGCAGTATTTT	CASSIGLAGGILSTDTQYF
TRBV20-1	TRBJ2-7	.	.	TGCAGTGCTTCGACAGACCGGTACGAGCAGTACTTC	CSASTDRYEQYF
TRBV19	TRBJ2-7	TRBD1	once	TGTGCCAGTAGGGTCCGGGGACAGGGGACCTACGAGCAGTACTTC	CASRVRGQGTYEQYF
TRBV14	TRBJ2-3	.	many	TGTGCCAGCAGCCAGTTGATCACAGATACGCAGTATTTT	CASSQLITDTQYF
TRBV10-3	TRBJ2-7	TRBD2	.	TGTGCCATCAGTGAGCCCTCGACTAGCGGCATTCACCAGTACTTC	CAISEPSTSGIHQYF